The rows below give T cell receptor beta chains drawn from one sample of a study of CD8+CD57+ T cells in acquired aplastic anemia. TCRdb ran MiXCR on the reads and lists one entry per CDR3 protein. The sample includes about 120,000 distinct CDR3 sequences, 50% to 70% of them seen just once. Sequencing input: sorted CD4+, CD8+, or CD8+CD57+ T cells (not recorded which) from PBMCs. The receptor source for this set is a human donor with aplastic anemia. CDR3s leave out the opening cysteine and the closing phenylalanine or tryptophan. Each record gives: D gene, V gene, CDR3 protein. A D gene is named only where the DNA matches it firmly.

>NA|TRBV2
ASSDPVISYNEQF
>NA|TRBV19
ASSEGTDGDQPQH
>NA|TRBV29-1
SVDGLGNYGYT
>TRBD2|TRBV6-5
ASSYASGGHQSYEQY
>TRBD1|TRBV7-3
ASSFDRGYEQY
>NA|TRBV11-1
ASSPTGFANTGELF
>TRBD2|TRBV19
ASSSSGRVSYEQY
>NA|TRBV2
ASSLRRDTQY
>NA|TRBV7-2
ASSLDHADTQY
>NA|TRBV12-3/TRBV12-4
ASSGRDGAYEQY
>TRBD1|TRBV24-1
ATSDRQGWEQY
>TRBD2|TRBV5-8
ASSKAGGSSYEQY
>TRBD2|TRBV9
ASSGSGTLRQETQY
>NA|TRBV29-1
SVEGVTEAF
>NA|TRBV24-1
ATRQGNEQF
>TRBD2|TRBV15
ATSRVLTSGGDNQETQY
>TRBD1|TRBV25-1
ASSEGTGGWETQY
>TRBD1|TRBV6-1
ASRRDSPGMNTEAF
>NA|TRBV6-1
ASSRMGARFDEQY